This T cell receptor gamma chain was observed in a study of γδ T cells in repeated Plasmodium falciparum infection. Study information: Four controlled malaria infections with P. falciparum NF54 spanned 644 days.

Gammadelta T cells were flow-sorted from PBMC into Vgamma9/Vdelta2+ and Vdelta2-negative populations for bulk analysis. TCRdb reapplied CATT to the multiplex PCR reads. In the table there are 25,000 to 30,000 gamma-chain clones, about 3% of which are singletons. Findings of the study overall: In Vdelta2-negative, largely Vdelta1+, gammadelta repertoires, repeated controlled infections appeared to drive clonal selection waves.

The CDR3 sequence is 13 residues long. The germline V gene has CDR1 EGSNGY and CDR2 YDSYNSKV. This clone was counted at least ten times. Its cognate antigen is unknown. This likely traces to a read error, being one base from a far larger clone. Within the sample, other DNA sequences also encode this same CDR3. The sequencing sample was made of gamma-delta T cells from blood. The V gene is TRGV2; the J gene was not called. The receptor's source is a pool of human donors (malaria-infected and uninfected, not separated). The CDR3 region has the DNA TGTGCCACCTGGGACGGGCTGGATTATAAGAAGCTCTTT. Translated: CATWDGLDYKKLF.